The entry below gives a single T cell receptor beta chain sequence along with its context. Its antigen is currently unknown. Clones were read by immunoSEQ multiplex PCR, and TCRdb kept only the in-frame ones, dropping some. The profile covers 34,000 or so clones, with around nine tenths appearing a single time and around 6.6% taken by the ten largest. The source of the sample is a study of T cell responses to AZD1222 COVID-19 vaccine. Study results and caveats: After two AZD1222 doses, spike-specific TCR breadth and depth rose versus day 0. Clonal diversity was possibly underestimated, and the donors were mostly white British, with more females.

Sequencing used peripheral blood, obtained on day 0 of AZD1222 vaccination. The TCR comes from an adult in good health.

CDR3 loop: CASSIDPQGQGRGAKNIQYF. CDR3 nucleotides: TGTGCCAGTAGTATAGACCCGCAGGGACAGGGGAGGGGAGCCAAAAACATTCAGTACTTC. The chain carries TRBV19 and TRBJ2-4, with 10 bases matching TRBD1. The V and J ends lost 0 bases and 0 bases, in that order; junction bases with no gene match: 11. Germline lookup yields CDR1 LNHDA and CDR2 SQIVND (reference sequence). The CDR3 length is 20 residues.